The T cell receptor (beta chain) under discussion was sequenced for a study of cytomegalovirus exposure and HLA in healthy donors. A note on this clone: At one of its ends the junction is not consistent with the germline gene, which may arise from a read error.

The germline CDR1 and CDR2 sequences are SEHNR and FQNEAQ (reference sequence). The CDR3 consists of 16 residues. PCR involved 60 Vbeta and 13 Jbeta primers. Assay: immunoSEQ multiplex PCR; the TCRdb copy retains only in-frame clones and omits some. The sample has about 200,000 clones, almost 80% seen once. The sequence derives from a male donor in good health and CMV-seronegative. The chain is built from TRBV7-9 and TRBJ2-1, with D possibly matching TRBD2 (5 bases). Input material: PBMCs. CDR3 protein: CSSSLGSGNSYNEQFF. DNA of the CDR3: TGTTCCAGCAGCTTAGGGTCGGGAAATTCCTACAATGAGCAGTTCTTC.